A selection of T cell receptor beta chains follows, all from one sample in a study of T cell repertoires in aging, cancer and after chemotherapy. TCRdb reanalysed the multiplex PCR reads using MiXCR and keeps one entry per CDR3 protein. Among about 5,300 distinct CDR3 sequences listed, roughly 25% were seen once. The material sequenced was blood. These receptors were collected from a human donor with a solid tumor. CDR3s include the opening cysteine and the closing phenylalanine or tryptophan. Each record gives: V gene, clone size, J gene, D gene, CDR3 DNA, CDR3 protein. The D gene is left open where the match is weak. Where a row states a size, it is once, few, many or the class of an expanded clone; other rows omit it.

V gene: TRBV28
clone size: few
J gene: TRBJ2-3
D gene: NA
CDR3 DNA: TGTGCCAGCAGTGGGGCGGCGGGAAGAGAAACCCTTACGCAGTATTTT
CDR3 protein: CASSGAAGRETLTQYF

V gene: TRBV5-5
clone size: medium-sized
J gene: TRBJ2-6
D gene: NA
CDR3 DNA: TGTGCCAGCAGCTTGGATCTCAGAACGTCTGGGGCCAACGTCCTGACTTTC
CDR3 protein: CASSLDLRTSGANVLTF

V gene: TRBV27
clone size: NA
J gene: TRBJ1-2
D gene: NA
CDR3 DNA: TGTGCCAGCAGTTTGGGACATGGGGACGATGGCTACACCTTC
CDR3 protein: CASSLGHGDDGYTF

V gene: TRBV20-1
clone size: NA
J gene: TRBJ2-7
D gene: TRBD2
CDR3 DNA: TGCAGTGCTACCGCCGGACTAGCGGGAGGGGTCTCCTACGAGCAGTACTTC
CDR3 protein: CSATAGLAGGVSYEQYF

V gene: TRBV19
clone size: medium-sized
J gene: TRBJ2-3
D gene: TRBD2
CDR3 DNA: TGTGCCAGTAGTGCCTCGACTAGCGGAGCCACAGATACGCAGTATTTT
CDR3 protein: CASSASTSGATDTQYF

V gene: TRBV19
clone size: medium-sized
J gene: TRBJ2-1
D gene: NA
CDR3 DNA: TGTGCCAGTAGTATACAGGCGAAAGCCAATGAGCAGTTCTTC
CDR3 protein: CASSIQAKANEQFF

V gene: TRBV19
clone size: medium-sized
J gene: TRBJ1-6
D gene: NA
CDR3 DNA: TGTGCCAGTACGGACAGCCATAATTCACCCCTCCACTTT
CDR3 protein: CASTDSHNSPLHF

V gene: TRBV12-3/TRBV12-4
clone size: NA
J gene: TRBJ2-7
D gene: NA
CDR3 DNA: TGTGCCAGCAGTCCCGGGAGCTTCTACGAGCAGTACTTC
CDR3 protein: CASSPGSFYEQYF

V gene: TRBV20-1
clone size: NA
J gene: TRBJ1-2
D gene: TRBD1
CDR3 DNA: TGCAGTGCAGGGACAGGGTATCCCCTGGACTATGGCTACACCTTC
CDR3 protein: CSAGTGYPLDYGYTF

V gene: TRBV27
clone size: NA
J gene: TRBJ2-1
D gene: TRBD2
CDR3 DNA: TGTGCCAGCAGTTTTACTAGCGGGTACAATGAGCAGTTCTTC
CDR3 protein: CASSFTSGYNEQFF

V gene: TRBV6-2/TRBV6-3
clone size: medium-sized
J gene: TRBJ2-1
D gene: NA
CDR3 DNA: TGTGCCAGCAGTTACTCCCTAGCCCGCTCCTACAATGAGCAGTTCTTC
CDR3 protein: CASSYSLARSYNEQFF

V gene: TRBV6-5
clone size: medium-sized
J gene: TRBJ2-7
D gene: NA
CDR3 DNA: TGTGCCAGCAGTTACAGGGGTCAGGCCCTCTCCTACGAGCAGTACTTC
CDR3 protein: CASSYRGQALSYEQYF

V gene: TRBV19
clone size: medium-sized
J gene: TRBJ1-2
D gene: NA
CDR3 DNA: TGTGCCAGTGGGACGGGAGGCTATGGCTACACCTTC
CDR3 protein: CASGTGGYGYTF

V gene: TRBV7-9
clone size: NA
J gene: TRBJ1-2
D gene: TRBD1
CDR3 DNA: TGTGCCAGCAGCTTAGAGACAGGGGGACCTAACTATGGCTACACCTTC
CDR3 protein: CASSLETGGPNYGYTF

V gene: TRBV11-1
clone size: NA
J gene: TRBJ2-3
D gene: TRBD2
CDR3 DNA: TGTGCCAGCAGCTGGGGACTAGCGGGAGCCACAGATACGCAGTATTTT
CDR3 protein: CASSWGLAGATDTQYF

V gene: TRBV5-1
clone size: NA
J gene: TRBJ2-7
D gene: TRBD2
CDR3 DNA: TGCGCCAGCAGCCGGGACTACTCCTACGAGCAGTACTTC
CDR3 protein: CASSRDYSYEQYF

V gene: TRBV15
clone size: medium-sized
J gene: TRBJ1-1
D gene: NA
CDR3 DNA: TGTGCCACCAGCAGAACTAAGACGGTACAAGGTGAAGCTTTCTTT
CDR3 protein: CATSRTKTVQGEAFF

V gene: TRBV12-3/TRBV12-4
clone size: NA
J gene: TRBJ1-1
D gene: NA
CDR3 DNA: TGTGCCAGCAGTTTAGGGAACACTGAAGCTTTCTTT
CDR3 protein: CASSLGNTEAFF

V gene: TRBV4-2
clone size: few
J gene: TRBJ2-7
D gene: TRBD1
CDR3 DNA: TGTGCCAGCAGCCAAACAGGGGGCTCCTACGAGCAGTACTTC
CDR3 protein: CASSQTGGSYEQYF

V gene: TRBV5-1
clone size: NA
J gene: TRBJ2-1
D gene: TRBD2
CDR3 DNA: TGCGCCAGCAGCTTGGAGGGGAGCATGGTAGCGGGAGTATCGATCTCCTACAATGAGCAGTTCTTC
CDR3 protein: CASSLEGSMVAGVSISYNEQFF

V gene: TRBV12-3/TRBV12-4
clone size: NA
J gene: TRBJ2-2
D gene: TRBD1
CDR3 DNA: TGTGCCAGCCGACAGGGGGACACCGGGGAGCTGTTTTTT
CDR3 protein: CASRQGDTGELFF

V gene: TRBV30
clone size: medium-sized
J gene: TRBJ2-2
D gene: NA
CDR3 DNA: TGTGCCTGGAGTGTAAAGACACCCACCGGGGAGCTGTTTTTT
CDR3 protein: CAWSVKTPTGELFF

V gene: TRBV20-1
clone size: NA
J gene: TRBJ2-5
D gene: TRBD2
CDR3 DNA: TGCAGTGCTAGGCCCCTAGCGGGAGGTTCAGGGTGGGAGACCCAGTACTTC
CDR3 protein: CSARPLAGGSGWETQYF

V gene: TRBV5-1
clone size: NA
J gene: TRBJ2-1
D gene: TRBD2
CDR3 DNA: TGCGCCAGCAGCTTGGGACTAGCGGGAGGGCTCAATGAGCAGTTCTTC
CDR3 protein: CASSLGLAGGLNEQFF

V gene: TRBV6-2/TRBV6-3
clone size: NA
J gene: TRBJ1-3
D gene: NA
CDR3 DNA: TGTGCCAGCAGCCCAGCGGTGAACACCATATATTTT
CDR3 protein: CASSPAVNTIYF

V gene: TRBV6-1
clone size: medium-sized
J gene: TRBJ1-5
D gene: NA
CDR3 DNA: TGTGCCAGCAGTGAAATTGGCGGGGCACAACTCAATCAGCCCCAGCATTTT
CDR3 protein: CASSEIGGAQLNQPQHF

V gene: TRBV19
clone size: medium-sized
J gene: TRBJ2-2
D gene: TRBD2
CDR3 DNA: TGTGCCAGTAGTATACAACTAGCGGAGAACACCGGGGAGCTGTTTTTT
CDR3 protein: CASSIQLAENTGELFF

V gene: TRBV5-5
clone size: few
J gene: TRBJ2-1
D gene: TRBD2
CDR3 DNA: TGTGCCAGCAGCCCCTCGGGGGGTTTGGGGGTCAATGAGCAGTTCTTC
CDR3 protein: CASSPSGGLGVNEQFF

V gene: TRBV6-2/TRBV6-3
clone size: medium-sized
J gene: TRBJ2-1
D gene: TRBD2
CDR3 DNA: TGTGCCAGCAGTTATGCGGCTAGCGGGCGGGTCAATGAGCAGTTCTTC
CDR3 protein: CASSYAASGRVNEQFF

V gene: TRBV10-3
clone size: few
J gene: TRBJ2-5
D gene: NA
CDR3 DNA: TGTGCCATCACATGGGGCCGGGGAGAGACCCAGTACTTC
CDR3 protein: CAITWGRGETQYF

V gene: TRBV12-3/TRBV12-4
clone size: medium-sized
J gene: TRBJ2-7
D gene: TRBD2
CDR3 DNA: TGTGCCAGCAGTTCTCTAGCGGGCAGGGCTGCCTACGAGCAGTACTTC
CDR3 protein: CASSSLAGRAAYEQYF

V gene: TRBV12-3/TRBV12-4
clone size: medium-sized
J gene: TRBJ2-7
D gene: TRBD2
CDR3 DNA: TGTGCCAGCAGTCCCTCTACTAGCGGGAGGGCCTACGAGCAGTACTTC
CDR3 protein: CASSPSTSGRAYEQYF

V gene: TRBV7-3
clone size: NA
J gene: TRBJ2-1
D gene: NA
CDR3 DNA: TGTGCCTCGGCCGGGCAGTTCGGTGGGAATGAGCAGTTCTTC
CDR3 protein: CASAGQFGGNEQFF

V gene: TRBV10-3
clone size: medium-sized
J gene: TRBJ2-7
D gene: NA
CDR3 DNA: TGTGCCGCTTCTTCGGGGGTCGAGCAGTACTTC
CDR3 protein: CAASSGVEQYF

V gene: TRBV18
clone size: medium-sized
J gene: TRBJ2-7
D gene: TRBD2
CDR3 DNA: TGTGCCAGCTCACCCCCTACGACTAGCGGGAGATCCTACGAGCAGTACTTC
CDR3 protein: CASSPPTTSGRSYEQYF

V gene: TRBV11-2
clone size: NA
J gene: TRBJ2-1
D gene: TRBD2
CDR3 DNA: TGTGCCAGCAGATCGGGACTAGGGGCTGTGAATGAGCAGTTCTTC
CDR3 protein: CASRSGLGAVNEQFF

V gene: TRBV12-3/TRBV12-4
clone size: NA
J gene: TRBJ2-1
D gene: NA
CDR3 DNA: TGTGCCAGCAGCCAATCCGGGTTTGAGCAGTTCTTC
CDR3 protein: CASSQSGFEQFF

V gene: TRBV20-1
clone size: NA
J gene: TRBJ2-5
D gene: NA
CDR3 DNA: TGCAGTGCTATCCGGAACGCGGACTATCAAGAGACCCAGTACTTC
CDR3 protein: CSAIRNADYQETQYF

V gene: TRBV6-6
clone size: medium-sized
J gene: TRBJ2-1
D gene: NA
CDR3 DNA: TGTGCCAGTGTGGACTGGGGCAATGAGCAGTTCTTC
CDR3 protein: CASVDWGNEQFF

V gene: TRBV4-1
clone size: NA
J gene: TRBJ1-2
D gene: TRBD1
CDR3 DNA: TGCGCCAGCAGCCAAGGACAGGGGGTTAACTATGGCTACACCTTC
CDR3 protein: CASSQGQGVNYGYTF

V gene: TRBV6-1
clone size: few
J gene: TRBJ2-1
D gene: NA
CDR3 DNA: TGTGCCAGCAGTGGGGTTAGGGGGGCCTCCTACAATGAGCAGTTCTTC
CDR3 protein: CASSGVRGASYNEQFF

V gene: TRBV19
clone size: medium-sized
J gene: TRBJ1-5
D gene: TRBD1
CDR3 DNA: TGTGCCAGTAGTCAAACAGGGGGCAAGAATCAGCCCCAGCATTTT
CDR3 protein: CASSQTGGKNQPQHF

V gene: TRBV9
clone size: few
J gene: TRBJ2-1
D gene: NA
CDR3 DNA: TGTGCCAGCAGCGTGGAAGGCAATGAGCAGTTCTTC
CDR3 protein: CASSVEGNEQFF

V gene: TRBV6-2/TRBV6-3
clone size: NA
J gene: TRBJ2-3
D gene: TRBD2
CDR3 DNA: TGTGCCAGCAGCCATAGCGGGAGCGCAGATACGCAGTATTTT
CDR3 protein: CASSHSGSADTQYF

V gene: TRBV27
clone size: medium-sized
J gene: TRBJ2-7
D gene: NA
CDR3 DNA: TGTGCCACCGGGACATCCCCTTACGAGCAGTACTTC
CDR3 protein: CATGTSPYEQYF

V gene: TRBV28
clone size: few
J gene: TRBJ2-2
D gene: NA
CDR3 DNA: TGTGCCAGCAGTTTTGAGTCGGATCACAGGAACACCGGGGAGCTGTTTTTT
CDR3 protein: CASSFESDHRNTGELFF

V gene: TRBV5-5
clone size: medium-sized
J gene: TRBJ2-1
D gene: TRBD1
CDR3 DNA: TGTGCCAGCAGCGGTGGGACAGGGGGCGGCTACAATGAGCAGTTCTTC
CDR3 protein: CASSGGTGGGYNEQFF

V gene: TRBV6-2/TRBV6-3
clone size: few
J gene: TRBJ2-7
D gene: TRBD2
CDR3 DNA: TGTGCCAGCAGACCCACTTTCGGGGGGGGCTACGAGCAGTACTTC
CDR3 protein: CASRPTFGGGYEQYF

V gene: TRBV6-1
clone size: once
J gene: TRBJ2-3
D gene: NA
CDR3 DNA: TGTGCCAGCAAAGACTACAACACATATACGCAGTATTTT
CDR3 protein: CASKDYNTYTQYF

V gene: TRBV6-1
clone size: few
J gene: TRBJ2-1
D gene: TRBD1
CDR3 DNA: TGTGCCAGCTTGCTCGGGACAGGGTTATACAATGAGCAGTTCTTC
CDR3 protein: CASLLGTGLYNEQFF

V gene: TRBV20-1
clone size: NA
J gene: TRBJ2-7
D gene: TRBD2
CDR3 DNA: TGCAGTGCTAGAGATATTGGCGCGGGAGGCCGCTACGAGCAGTACTTC
CDR3 protein: CSARDIGAGGRYEQYF

V gene: TRBV7-2
clone size: once
J gene: TRBJ1-2
D gene: TRBD1
CDR3 DNA: TGTGCCAGCAGCTTCCGGGACAGGGCAGAGTACTATGGCTACACCTTC
CDR3 protein: CASSFRDRAEYYGYTF

V gene: TRBV5-1
clone size: few
J gene: TRBJ2-2
D gene: TRBD2
CDR3 DNA: TGCGCCAGCAGCTTGGGCGGGAGCGAGGCCGGGGAGCTGTTTTTT
CDR3 protein: CASSLGGSEAGELFF

V gene: TRBV6-5
clone size: medium-sized
J gene: TRBJ1-5
D gene: TRBD1
CDR3 DNA: TGTGCCAGCAGTCCTCGGACAGGGGTAAACAATCAGCCCCAGCATTTT
CDR3 protein: CASSPRTGVNNQPQHF